The 6 T cell receptor beta chains presented below share a single source sample, sequenced in a study of blood T cell repertoires in COVID-19. Profiling relied on immunoSEQ multiplex PCR, and the TCRdb table lists in-frame clones only, not all of them. Seen here are around 250,000 clones, roughly nine tenths observed once, and the top ten hold 5.5% to 8%. The specimen sequenced was peripheral blood. The receptors derive from a man aged 60 to 69 with acute or convalescent COVID-19.

The J gene is TRBJ2-5, the V gene TRBV7-9; possibly TRBD2 for D (5 bases). V gave up 7 bases and J gave up 4 bases, with 16 bases separating them. The CDR3 is made up of 14 amino acids. Germline values: CDR1 SEHNR, CDR2 FQNEAQ (reference sequence). The CDR3 reads CASTPRWGVETQYF. The CDR3, as DNA: TGTGCCAGCACCCCCCGCTGGGGAGTAGAGACCCAGTACTTC.

V is TRBV6-1 and J is TRBJ1-2, with D unclear. This CDR3 comprises 14 residues. Germline V CDR1 and CDR2: MNHNS, SASEGT. Trimming pared 0 bases from V and 3 bases from J, leaving 8 bases between. Here the CDR3 DNA reads TGTGCCAGCAGTGAAGCTCCGGTGGACTATGGCTACACCTTC. Translation: CASSEAPVDYGYTF.

The chain carries TRBV2 and TRBJ2-1; perhaps TRBD2 as D (6 bases). Germline CDR1 reads SNHLY; CDR2 reads FYNNEI. The CDR3 length is 14 residues. Trimming stripped 4 bases from V and 5 bases from J, with 12 bases between. CDR3 loop: CASSVRRGDNEQFF. Here the CDR3 DNA reads TGTGCCAGCAGTGTTAGGCGGGGCGACAATGAGCAGTTCTTC.

The chain uses TRBV28 and TRBJ1-2; D is possibly TRBD1 (6 bases). Germline V lookup: CDR1 MDHEN, CDR2 SYDVKM. CDR3 length equals 13 residues. V lost 10 bases and J lost 5, with 17 bases in between. The CDR3 spells CATPEVTGYGYTF. The CDR3 nucleotides are TGTGCCACCCCCGAGGTGACAGGATATGGCTACACCTTC.

This chain uses TRBV5-8 with TRBJ1-6; tentative D call: TRBD1 (6 bases). The V gene's germline CDR1 is SGHTS and CDR2 YDEGEE. This CDR3 comprises 16 residues. The germline V and J ends were trimmed by 4 bases and 9 bases, with 20 bases remaining between them. CDR3 protein: CASSQKGEGEISPLHF. Here the CDR3 DNA reads TGTGCCAGCAGCCAAAAGGGGGAGGGAGAGATTTCACCCCTCCACTTT.

The genes are TRBV7-3 and TRBJ2-1, with a possible D match to TRBD2 (6 bases). Deletions cut 0 bases from V and 12 bases from J, with 15 bases between. CDR3 size: 14 residues. CDR1 is SGHTA and CDR2 is FQGTGA in the germline V gene. In DNA, the CDR3 is TGTGCCAGCAGCTTAACGGCTAGCGAGGGACGGCAGTTCTTC. Its protein product is CASSLTASEGRQFF. Together with reference TRBV7-3 and TRBJ2-1, the CDR3 gives the full variable domain: GAGVSQTPSNKVTEKGKYVELRCDPISGHTALYWYRQSLGQGPEFLIYFQGTGAADDSGLPNDRFFAVRPEGSVSTLKIQRTERGDSAVYLCASSLTASEGRQFFGPGTRLTVL.